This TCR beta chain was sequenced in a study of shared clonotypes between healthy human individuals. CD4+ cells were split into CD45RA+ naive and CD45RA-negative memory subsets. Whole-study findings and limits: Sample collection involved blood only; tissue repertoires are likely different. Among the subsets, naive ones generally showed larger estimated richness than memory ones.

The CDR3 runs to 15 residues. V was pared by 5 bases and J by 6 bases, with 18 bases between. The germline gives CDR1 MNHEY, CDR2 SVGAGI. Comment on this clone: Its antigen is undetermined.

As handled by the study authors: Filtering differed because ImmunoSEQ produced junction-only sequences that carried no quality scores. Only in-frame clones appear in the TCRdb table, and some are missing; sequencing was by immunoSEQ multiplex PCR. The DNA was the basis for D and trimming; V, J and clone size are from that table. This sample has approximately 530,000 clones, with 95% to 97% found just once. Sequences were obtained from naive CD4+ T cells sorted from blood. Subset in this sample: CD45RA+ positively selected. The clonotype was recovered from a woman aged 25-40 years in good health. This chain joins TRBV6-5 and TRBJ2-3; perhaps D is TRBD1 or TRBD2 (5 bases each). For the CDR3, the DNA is TGTGCCAGCAGTCGGAACCGGGGCCAGCCGGATACGCAGTATTTT. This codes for CASSRNRGQPDTQYF.